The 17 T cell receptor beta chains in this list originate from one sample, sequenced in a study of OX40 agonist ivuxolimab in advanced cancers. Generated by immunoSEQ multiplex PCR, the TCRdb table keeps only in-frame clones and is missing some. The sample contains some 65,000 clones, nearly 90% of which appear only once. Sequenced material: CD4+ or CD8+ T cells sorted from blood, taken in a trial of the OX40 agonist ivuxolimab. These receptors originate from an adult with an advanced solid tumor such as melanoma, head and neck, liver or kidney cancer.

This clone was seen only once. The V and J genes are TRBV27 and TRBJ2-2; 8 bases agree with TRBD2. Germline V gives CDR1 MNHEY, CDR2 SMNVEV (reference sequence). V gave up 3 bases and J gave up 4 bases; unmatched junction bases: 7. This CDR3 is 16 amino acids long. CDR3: CASSLVSGKSTGELFF. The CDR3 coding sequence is TGTGCCAGCAGTTTGGTTAGCGGGAAATCCACCGGGGAGCTGTTTTTT.

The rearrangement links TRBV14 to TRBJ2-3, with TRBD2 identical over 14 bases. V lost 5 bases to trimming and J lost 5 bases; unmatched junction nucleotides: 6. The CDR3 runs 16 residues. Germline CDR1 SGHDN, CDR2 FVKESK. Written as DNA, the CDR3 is TGTGCCAGCAGCGACGAGACTAGCGGGAGGGGAGATACGCAGTATTTT. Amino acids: CASSDETSGRGDTQYF.

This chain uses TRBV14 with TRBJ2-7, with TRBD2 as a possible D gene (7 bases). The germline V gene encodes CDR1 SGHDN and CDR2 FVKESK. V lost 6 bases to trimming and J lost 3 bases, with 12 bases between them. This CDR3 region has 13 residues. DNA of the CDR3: TGTGCCAGCAGACGAGGGGGGGGCTACGAGCAGTACTTC. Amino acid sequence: CASRRGGGYEQYF.

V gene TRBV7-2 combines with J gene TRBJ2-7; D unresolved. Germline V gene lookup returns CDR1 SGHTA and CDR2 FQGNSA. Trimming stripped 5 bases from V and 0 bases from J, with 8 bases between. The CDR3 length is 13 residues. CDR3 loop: CASSLASSYEQYF. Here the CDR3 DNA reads TGTGCCAGCAGCCTCGCGAGCTCCTACGAGCAGTACTTC.

The CDR3 coding sequence is TGCAGCGTTGCCCAGGGGCTAGGTCAGCCCCAGCATTTT. Protein product: CSVAQGLGQPQHF. The genes are TRBV29-1 and TRBJ1-5; tentatively, D is TRBD1 (6 bases). CDR1 and CDR2 from the germline V gene are SQVTM and ANQGSEA. This CDR3 comprises 13 residues. Trimming shortened V by 4 bases and J by 6 bases, and 13 bases separated the two germline ends.

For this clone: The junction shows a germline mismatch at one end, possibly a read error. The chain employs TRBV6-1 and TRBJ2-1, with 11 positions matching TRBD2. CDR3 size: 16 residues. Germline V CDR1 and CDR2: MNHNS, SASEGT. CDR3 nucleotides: TGTGCCAGCAGCGAAGAGCCTAGCGGGGGGTACAATGAGCAGTTCTTC. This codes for CASSEEPSGGYNEQFF.

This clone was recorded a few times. The CDR3 protein is CASSPGGSNQPQHF. CDR3 coding DNA: TGTGCCAGCAGTCCCGGAGGGAGCAATCAGCCCCAGCATTTT. The rearrangement uses TRBV28 and TRBJ1-5; the D is unclear. Looked up from germline, CDR1 is MDHEN and CDR2 is SYDVKM. The CDR3 extends over 14 amino acids. Deletions cut 5 bases from V and 1 base from J, with 9 bases between.

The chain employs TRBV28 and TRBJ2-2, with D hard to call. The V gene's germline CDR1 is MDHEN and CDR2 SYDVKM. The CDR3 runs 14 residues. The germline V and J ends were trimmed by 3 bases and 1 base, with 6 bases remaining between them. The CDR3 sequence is CASSLTENTGELFF. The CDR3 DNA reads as TGTGCCAGCAGTTTGACGGAGAACACCGGGGAGCTGTTTTTT. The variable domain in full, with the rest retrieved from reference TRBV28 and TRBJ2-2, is DVKVTQSSRYLVKRTGEKVFLECVQDMDHENMFWYRQDPGLGLRLIYFSYDVKMKEKGDIPEGYSVSREKKERFSLILESASTNQTSMYLCASSLTENTGELFFGEGSRLTVL.

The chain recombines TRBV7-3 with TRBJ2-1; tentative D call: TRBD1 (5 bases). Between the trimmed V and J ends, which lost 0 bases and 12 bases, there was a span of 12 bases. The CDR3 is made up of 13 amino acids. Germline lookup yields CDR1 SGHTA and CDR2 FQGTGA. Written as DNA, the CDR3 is TGTGCCAGCAGCTTAACTACAGGTGGGGCGCAGTTCTTC. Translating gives CASSLTTGGAQFF.

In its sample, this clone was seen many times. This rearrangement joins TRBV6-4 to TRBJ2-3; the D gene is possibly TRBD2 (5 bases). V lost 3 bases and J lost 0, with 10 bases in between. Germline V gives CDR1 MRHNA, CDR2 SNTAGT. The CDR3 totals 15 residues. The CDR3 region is CASSEVGASTDTQYF. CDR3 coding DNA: TGTGCCAGCAGTGAAGTGGGAGCGAGCACAGATACGCAGTATTTT.

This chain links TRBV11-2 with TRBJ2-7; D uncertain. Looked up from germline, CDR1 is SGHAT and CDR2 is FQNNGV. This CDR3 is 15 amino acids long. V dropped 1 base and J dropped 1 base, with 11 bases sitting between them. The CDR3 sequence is CASSLVSIQSYEQYF. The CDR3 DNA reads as TGTGCCAGCAGCTTAGTGTCAATCCAATCCTACGAGCAGTACTTC.

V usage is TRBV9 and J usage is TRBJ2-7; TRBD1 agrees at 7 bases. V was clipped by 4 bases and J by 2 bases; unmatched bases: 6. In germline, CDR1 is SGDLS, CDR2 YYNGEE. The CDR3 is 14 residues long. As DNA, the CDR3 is TGTGCCAGCAGCCCCTGGGACAGAACCTACGAGCAGTACTTC. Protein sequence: CASSPWDRTYEQYF. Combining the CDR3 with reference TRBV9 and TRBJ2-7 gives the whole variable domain DSGVTQTPKHLITATGQRVTLRCSPRSGDLSVYWYQQSLDQGLQFLIQYYNGEERAKGNILERFSAQQFPDLHSELNLSSLELGDSALYFCASSPWDRTYEQYFGPGTRLTVT.

CDR3 coding DNA: TGTGCCAGCAGTTTGGCCTACGAGCAGTACTTC. Its protein product is CASSLAYEQYF. The chain combines TRBV28 with TRBJ2-7; D not certain. Germline V lookup: CDR1 MDHEN, CDR2 SYDVKM. This CDR3 is 11 amino acids long. V dropped 3 bases and J dropped 2 bases, with 2 bases sitting between them.

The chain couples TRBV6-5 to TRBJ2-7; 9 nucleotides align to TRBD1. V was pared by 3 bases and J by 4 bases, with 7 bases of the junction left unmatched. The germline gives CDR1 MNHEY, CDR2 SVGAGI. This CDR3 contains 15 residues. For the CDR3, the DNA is TGTGCCAGCAGTTATTCCGGGACAGGGTGGTACGAGCAGTACTTC. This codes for CASSYSGTGWYEQYF.

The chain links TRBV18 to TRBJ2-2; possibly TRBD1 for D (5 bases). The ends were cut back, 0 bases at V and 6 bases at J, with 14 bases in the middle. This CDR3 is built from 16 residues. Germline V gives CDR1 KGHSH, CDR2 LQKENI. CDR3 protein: CASSPPFSRAPGELFF. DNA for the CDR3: TGTGCCAGCTCACCACCGTTTTCCAGGGCGCCCGGGGAGCTGTTTTTT.

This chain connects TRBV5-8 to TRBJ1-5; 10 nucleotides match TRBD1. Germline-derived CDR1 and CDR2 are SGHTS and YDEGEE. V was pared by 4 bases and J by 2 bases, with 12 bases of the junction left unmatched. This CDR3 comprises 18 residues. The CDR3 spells CASSKGSGTGVGNQPQHF. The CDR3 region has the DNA TGTGCCAGCAGCAAGGGCTCCGGGACAGGGGTTGGCAATCAGCCCCAGCATTTT.

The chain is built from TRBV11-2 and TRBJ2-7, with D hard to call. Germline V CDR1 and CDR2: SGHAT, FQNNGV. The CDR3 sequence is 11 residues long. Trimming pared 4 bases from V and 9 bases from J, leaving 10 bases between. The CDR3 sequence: CASSSRRVQYF. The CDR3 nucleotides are TGTGCCAGCAGCTCGCGAAGGGTGCAGTACTTC.